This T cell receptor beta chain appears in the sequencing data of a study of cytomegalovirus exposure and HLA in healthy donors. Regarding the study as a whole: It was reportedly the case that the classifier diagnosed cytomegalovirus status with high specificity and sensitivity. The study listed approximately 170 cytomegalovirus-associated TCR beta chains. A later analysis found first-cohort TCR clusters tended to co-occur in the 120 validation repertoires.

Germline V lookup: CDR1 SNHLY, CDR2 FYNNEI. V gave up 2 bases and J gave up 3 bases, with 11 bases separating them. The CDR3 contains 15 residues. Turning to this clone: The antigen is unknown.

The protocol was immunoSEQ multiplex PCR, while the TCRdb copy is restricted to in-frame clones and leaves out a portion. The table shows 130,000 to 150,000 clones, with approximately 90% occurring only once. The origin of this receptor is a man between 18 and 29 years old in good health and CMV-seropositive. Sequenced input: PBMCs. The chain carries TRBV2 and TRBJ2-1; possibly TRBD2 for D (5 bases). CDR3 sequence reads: CASSEISDYYNEQFF. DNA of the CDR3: TGTGCCAGCAGTGAAATCTCAGACTACTACAATGAGCAGTTCTTC.